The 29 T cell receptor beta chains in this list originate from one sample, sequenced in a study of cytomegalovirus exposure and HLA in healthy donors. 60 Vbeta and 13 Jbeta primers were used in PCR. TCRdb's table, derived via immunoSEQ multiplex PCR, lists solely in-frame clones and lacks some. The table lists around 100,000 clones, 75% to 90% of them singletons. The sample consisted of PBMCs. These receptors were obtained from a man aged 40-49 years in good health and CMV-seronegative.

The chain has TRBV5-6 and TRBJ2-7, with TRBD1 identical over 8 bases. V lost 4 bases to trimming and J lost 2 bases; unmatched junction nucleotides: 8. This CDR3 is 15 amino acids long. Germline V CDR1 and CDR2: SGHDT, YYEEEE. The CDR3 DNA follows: TGTGCCAGCAGCAACGACAGGGGAATAACCTACGAGCAGTACTTC. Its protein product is CASSNDRGITYEQYF.

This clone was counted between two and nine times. The CDR3 spells CASSFSGQIWEQYF. The DNA of the CDR3 is TGTGCCAGCAGTTTCTCAGGACAGATCTGGGAGCAGTACTTC. The chain links TRBV27 to TRBJ2-7; a weak D match, TRBD1 (6 bases). Germline loops: CDR1 MNHEY, CDR2 SMNVEV (reference sequence). Trimming shortened V by 3 bases and J by 7 bases, and 16 bases separated the two germline ends. This CDR3 is built from 14 residues.

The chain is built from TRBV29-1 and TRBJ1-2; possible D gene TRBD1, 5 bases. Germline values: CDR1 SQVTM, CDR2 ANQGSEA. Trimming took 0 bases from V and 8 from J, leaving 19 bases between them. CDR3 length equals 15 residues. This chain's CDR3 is CSVEDPARVSGGYTF. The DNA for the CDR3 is TGCAGCGTTGAAGATCCGGCCAGGGTGAGCGGGGGCTACACCTTC.

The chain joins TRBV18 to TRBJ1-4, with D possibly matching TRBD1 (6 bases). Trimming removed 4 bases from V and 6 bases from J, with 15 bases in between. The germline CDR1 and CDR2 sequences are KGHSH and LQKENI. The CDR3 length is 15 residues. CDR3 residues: CASSLAGGADEKLFF. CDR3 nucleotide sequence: TGTGCCAGCTCACTTGCGGGGGGCGCAGATGAAAAACTGTTTTTT.

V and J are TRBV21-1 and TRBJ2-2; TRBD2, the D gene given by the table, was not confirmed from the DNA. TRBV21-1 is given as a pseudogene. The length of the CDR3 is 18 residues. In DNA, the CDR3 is TGTGCCAGCAGCAAAGACGGAGGCGGGGGGGCGAGAACCGGGGAGCTGTTTTTT. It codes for CASSKDGGGGARTGELFF.

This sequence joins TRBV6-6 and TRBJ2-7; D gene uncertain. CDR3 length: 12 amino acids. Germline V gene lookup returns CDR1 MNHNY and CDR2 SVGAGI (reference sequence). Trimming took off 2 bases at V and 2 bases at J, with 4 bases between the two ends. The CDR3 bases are TGTGCCAGCAGTTACCCAACCTACGAGCAGTACTTC. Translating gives CASSYPTYEQYF.

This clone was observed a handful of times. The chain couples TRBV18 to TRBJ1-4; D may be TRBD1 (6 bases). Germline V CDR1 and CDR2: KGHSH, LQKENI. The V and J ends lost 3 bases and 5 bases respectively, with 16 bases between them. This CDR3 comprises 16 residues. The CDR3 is CASSPDRRGPNEKLFF. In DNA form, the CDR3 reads TGTGCCAGCTCACCTGACAGGCGTGGTCCGAATGAAAAACTGTTTTTT. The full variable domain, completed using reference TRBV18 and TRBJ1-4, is NAGVMQNPRHLVRRRGQEARLRCSPMKGHSHVYWYRQLPEEGLKFMVYLQKENIIDESGMPKERFSAEFPKEGPSILRIQQVVRGDSAAYFCASSPDRRGPNEKLFFGSGTQLSVL.

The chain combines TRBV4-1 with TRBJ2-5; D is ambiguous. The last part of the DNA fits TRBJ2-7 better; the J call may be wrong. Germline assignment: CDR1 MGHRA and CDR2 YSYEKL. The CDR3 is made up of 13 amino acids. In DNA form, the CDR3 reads TGCGCCAGCAGCCAAGGCGTAGATTACGAGCAGTACTTC. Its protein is CASSQGVDYEQYF.

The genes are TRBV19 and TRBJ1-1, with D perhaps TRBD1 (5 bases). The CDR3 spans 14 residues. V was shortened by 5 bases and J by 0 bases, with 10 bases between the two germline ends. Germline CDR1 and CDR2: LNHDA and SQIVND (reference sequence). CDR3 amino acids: CASSRGGLNTEAFF. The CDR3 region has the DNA TGTGCCAGTAGTCGGGGGGGTTTGAACACTGAAGCTTTCTTT. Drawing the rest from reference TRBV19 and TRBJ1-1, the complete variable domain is DGGITQSPKYLFRKEGQNVTLSCEQNLNHDAMYWYRQDPGQGLRLIYYSQIVNDFQKGDIAEGYSVSREKKESFPLTVTSAQKNPTAFYLCASSRGGLNTEAFFGQGTRLTVV.

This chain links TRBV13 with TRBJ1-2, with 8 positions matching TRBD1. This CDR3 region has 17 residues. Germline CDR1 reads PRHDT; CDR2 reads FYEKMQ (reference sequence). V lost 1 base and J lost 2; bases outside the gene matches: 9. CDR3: CASSLVLGRDRNYGYTF. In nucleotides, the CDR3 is TGTGCCAGCAGCTTAGTCTTGGGACGGGACAGGAACTATGGCTACACCTTC.

CDR3 amino acids: CASSLVNSGGNHNEQFF. The CDR3 DNA reads as TGTGCCAGCAGCTTGGTAAACAGCGGGGGGAATCACAATGAGCAGTTCTTC. This chain joins TRBV7-8 and TRBJ2-1, with 9 bases aligning to TRBD2. The V gene end was trimmed by 3 bases and the J gene end by 5 bases; junction bases not matched to a gene: 11. Germline CDR1 is SGHVS and CDR2 is FQNEAQ. The CDR3 contains 17 residues.

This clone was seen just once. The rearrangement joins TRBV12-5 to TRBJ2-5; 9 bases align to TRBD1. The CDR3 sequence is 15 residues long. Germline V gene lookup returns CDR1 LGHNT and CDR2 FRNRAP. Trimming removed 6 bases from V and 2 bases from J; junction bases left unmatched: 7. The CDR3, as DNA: TGTGCTAGTGGCCCTAGACAGGGGGGACAAGAGACCCAGTACTTC. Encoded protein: CASGPRQGGQETQYF.

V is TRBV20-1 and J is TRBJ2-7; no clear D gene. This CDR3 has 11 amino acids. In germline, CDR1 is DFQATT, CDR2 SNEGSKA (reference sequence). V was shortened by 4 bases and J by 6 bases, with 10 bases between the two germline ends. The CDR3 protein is CSATGGGEQYF. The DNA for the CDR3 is TGCAGTGCTACCGGCGGCGGCGAGCAGTACTTC.

The CDR3 DNA sequence: TGCGCCAGCAGACTTGGGACTGACACTGAAGCTTTCTTT. Amino acid sequence: CASRLGTDTEAFF. This chain links TRBV4-3 with TRBJ1-1, with a weak D call TRBD1 (5 bases). The CDR3 spans 13 residues. The germline V gene encodes CDR1 LGHNA and CDR2 YSLEER. Trimming took off 6 bases at V and 3 bases at J, with 11 bases between the two ends.

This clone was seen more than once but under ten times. DNA for the CDR3: TGTGCCAGCAGCCCACTAGGGTCCAGCACAGATACGCAGTATTTT. Translated: CASSPLGSSTDTQYF. The chain has TRBV11-1 and TRBJ2-3; weak D call: TRBD2 (5 bases). Trimming left V 5 bases short and J 0 bases short, with 12 bases between. The CDR3 runs to 15 residues. Germline-derived CDR1 and CDR2 are SGHAT and FQDESV (reference sequence).

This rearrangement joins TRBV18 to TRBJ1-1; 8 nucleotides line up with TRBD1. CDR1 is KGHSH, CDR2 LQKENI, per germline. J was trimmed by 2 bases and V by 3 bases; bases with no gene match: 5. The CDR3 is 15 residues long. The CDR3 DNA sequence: TGTGCCAGCTCACCTCGGACAGGGAAAAACACTGAAGCTTTCTTT. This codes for CASSPRTGKNTEAFF.

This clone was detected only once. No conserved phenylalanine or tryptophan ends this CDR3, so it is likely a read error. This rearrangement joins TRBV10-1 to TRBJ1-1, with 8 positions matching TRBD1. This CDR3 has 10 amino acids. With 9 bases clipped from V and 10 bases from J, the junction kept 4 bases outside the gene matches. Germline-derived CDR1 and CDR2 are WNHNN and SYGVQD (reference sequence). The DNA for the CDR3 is TGCGCCAGACGAACAGGGGGAGCTTTCTCT. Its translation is CARRTGGAFS.

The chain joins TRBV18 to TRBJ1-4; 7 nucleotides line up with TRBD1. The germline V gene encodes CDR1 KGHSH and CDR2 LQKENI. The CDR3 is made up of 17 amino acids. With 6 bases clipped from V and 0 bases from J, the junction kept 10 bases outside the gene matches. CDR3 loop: CASSPLRQGPTNEKLFF. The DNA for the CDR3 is TGTGCCAGCTCCCCGTTAAGACAGGGACCAACTAATGAAAAACTGTTTTTT.

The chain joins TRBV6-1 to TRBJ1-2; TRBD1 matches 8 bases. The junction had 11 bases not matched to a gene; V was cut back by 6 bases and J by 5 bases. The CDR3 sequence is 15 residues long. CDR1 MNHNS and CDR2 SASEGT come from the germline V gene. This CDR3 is CASSFTPTGEYGYTF. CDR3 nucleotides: TGTGCCAGCAGCTTCACCCCGACAGGGGAATATGGCTACACCTTC.

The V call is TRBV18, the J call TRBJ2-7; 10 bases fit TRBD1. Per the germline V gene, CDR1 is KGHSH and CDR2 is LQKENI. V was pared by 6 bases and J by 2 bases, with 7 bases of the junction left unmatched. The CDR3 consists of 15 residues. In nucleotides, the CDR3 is TGTGCCAGCTCGCCTGGGACAGGGGACACCTACGAGCAGTACTTC. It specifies CASSPGTGDTYEQYF.

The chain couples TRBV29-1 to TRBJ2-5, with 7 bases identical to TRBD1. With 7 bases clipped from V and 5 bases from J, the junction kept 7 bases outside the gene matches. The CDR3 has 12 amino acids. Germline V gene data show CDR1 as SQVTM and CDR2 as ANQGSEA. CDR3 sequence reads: CSADRVGETQYF. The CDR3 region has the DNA TGCAGCGCTGACAGGGTAGGGGAGACCCAGTACTTC.

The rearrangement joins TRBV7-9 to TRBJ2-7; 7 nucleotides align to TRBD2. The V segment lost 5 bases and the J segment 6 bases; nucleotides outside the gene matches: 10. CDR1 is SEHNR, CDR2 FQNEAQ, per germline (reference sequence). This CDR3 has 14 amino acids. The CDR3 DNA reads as TGTGCCAGCAGCCCCCACCCCTCTAGCGGCGAGCAGTACTTC. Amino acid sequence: CASSPHPSSGEQYF.

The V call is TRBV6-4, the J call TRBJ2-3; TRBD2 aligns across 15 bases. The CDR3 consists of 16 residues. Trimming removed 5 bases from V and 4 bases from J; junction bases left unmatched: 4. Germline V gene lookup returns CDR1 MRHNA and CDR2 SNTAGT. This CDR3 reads CASSSGLAGGPDTQYF. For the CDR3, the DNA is TGTGCCAGCAGTTCTGGACTAGCGGGGGGGCCAGATACGCAGTATTTT.

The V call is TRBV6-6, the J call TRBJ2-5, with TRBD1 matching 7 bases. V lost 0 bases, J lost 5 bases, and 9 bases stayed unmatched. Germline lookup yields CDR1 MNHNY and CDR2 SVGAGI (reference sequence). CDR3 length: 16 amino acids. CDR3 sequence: CASSYSRRGRTETQYF. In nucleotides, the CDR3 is TGTGCCAGCAGTTACTCGAGAAGGGGGCGTACCGAGACCCAGTACTTC.

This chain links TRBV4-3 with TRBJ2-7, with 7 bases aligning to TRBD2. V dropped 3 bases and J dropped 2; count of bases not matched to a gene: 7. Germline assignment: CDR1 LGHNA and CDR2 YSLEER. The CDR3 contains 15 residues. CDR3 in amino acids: CASSHGLGGAYEQYF. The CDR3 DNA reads TGCGCCAGCAGCCACGGGTTGGGGGGGGCCTACGAGCAGTACTTC.

DNA of the CDR3: TGTGCCAGCAGTGAAGCGCGGGGGTATGGCTACACCTTC. Translated: CASSEARGYGYTF. The chain recombines TRBV2 with TRBJ1-2; perhaps TRBD1 as D (5 bases). This CDR3 has 13 residues. The germline V gene encodes CDR1 SNHLY and CDR2 FYNNEI. The V end was cut by 0 bases, the J end by 5 bases, with 7 bases between.

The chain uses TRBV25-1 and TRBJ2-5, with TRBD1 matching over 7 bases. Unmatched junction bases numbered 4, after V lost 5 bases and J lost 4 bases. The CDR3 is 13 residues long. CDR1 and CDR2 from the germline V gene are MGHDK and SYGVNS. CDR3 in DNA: TGTGCCAGCAGTAAAAACAGGGGAGAGACCCAGTACTTC. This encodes CASSKNRGETQYF.

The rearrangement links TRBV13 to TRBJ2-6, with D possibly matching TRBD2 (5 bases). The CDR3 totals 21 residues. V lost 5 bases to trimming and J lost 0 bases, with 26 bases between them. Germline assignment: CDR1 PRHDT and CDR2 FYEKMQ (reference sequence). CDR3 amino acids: CASSASRTREIPHSGANVLTF. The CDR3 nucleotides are TGTGCCAGCAGCGCTTCCCGAACTAGGGAGATCCCCCACTCTGGGGCCAACGTCCTGACTTTC.

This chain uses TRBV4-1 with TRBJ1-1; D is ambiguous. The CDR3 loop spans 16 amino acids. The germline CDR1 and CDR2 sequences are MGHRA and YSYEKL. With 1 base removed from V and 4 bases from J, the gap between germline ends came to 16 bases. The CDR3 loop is CASSQGGRGRSTEAFF. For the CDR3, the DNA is TGCGCCAGCAGCCAAGGTGGCCGGGGTAGGAGCACTGAAGCTTTCTTT.